Listed here are 26 T cell receptor beta chains from one sample, sequenced in a study of early T cells in non-severe SARS-CoV-2 infection. TCRdb ran MiXCR on the 5' RACE reads and lists one entry per CDR3 protein. The sample includes more than 80,000 distinct CDR3 sequences, roughly 15% of them seen just once. The material sequenced was whole blood. The receptor source for this set is an adult who was a healthcare worker with PCR-confirmed SARS-CoV-2 infection or an uninfected control (not recorded which).

This clonotype occurred a few times. The chain links TRBV20-1 to TRBJ1-2; no definite D call. This CDR3 is built from 13 residues. The germline V and J ends were trimmed by 6 bases and 1 base, with 12 bases remaining between them. Germline values: CDR1 DFQATT, CDR2 SNEGSKA (reference sequence). The CDR3 sequence: CSAALGSNYGYTF. The CDR3 nucleotides are TGCAGTGCCGCCCTAGGCAGTAACTATGGCTACACCTTC.

This clonotype was counted at least ten times. This chain links TRBV6-2 or TRBV6-3 with TRBJ2-7, with 10 bases matching TRBD2. Germline V gene sequence: CDR1 MNHEY, CDR2 SVGEGT. After removal of 6 bases from V and 2 bases from J, the junction contained 4 bases not matched to a gene. The CDR3 has 14 amino acids. The CDR3 loop reads CASSRTSGPYEQYF. For the CDR3, the DNA is TGTGCCAGCAGCCGGACTAGCGGACCCTACGAGCAGTACTTC.

This clonotype was seen repeatedly, ten times or more. The chain is built from TRBV11-2 and TRBJ2-2; the match to TRBD1 covers 7 bases. With V trimmed by 10 bases and J by 1 base, 6 bases remained unmatched. The CDR3 spans 14 residues. CDR1 and CDR2 from the germline V gene are SGHAT and FQNNGV. The CDR3 bases are TGTGCCACCTCGGGACAGCTGAACACCGGGGAGCTGTTTTTT. The encoded protein is CATSGQLNTGELFF.

There are many counts of this clonotype. The rearrangement joins TRBV7-2 to TRBJ1-3; no firm D call. V lost 2 bases to trimming and J lost 7 bases, with 9 bases between them. Germline-derived CDR1 and CDR2 are SGHTA and FQGNSA. This CDR3 spans 13 amino acids. For the CDR3, the DNA is TGTGCCAGCAGCTTAACCCACGGGAACACCATATATTTT. Protein product: CASSLTHGNTIYF.

This clonotype was seen many times. V gene TRBV6-5 combines with J gene TRBJ2-3; 8 nucleotides line up with TRBD2. Germline lookup yields CDR1 MNHEY and CDR2 SVGAGI. The CDR3 runs to 16 residues. V was pared by 6 bases and J by 2 bases, with 10 bases of the junction left unmatched. The CDR3 loop reads CASRSSGGPFTDTQYF. The CDR3 DNA reads as TGTGCCAGCAGGTCAAGCGGGGGCCCGTTCACAGATACGCAGTATTTT.

This clonotype was observed many times. The V and J genes are TRBV19 and TRBJ1-2; no definite D call. Trimming took off 8 bases at V and 8 bases at J, with 9 bases between the two ends. Germline V CDR1 and CDR2: LNHDA, SQIVND (reference sequence). The CDR3 runs to 10 residues. CDR3: CASGGYGYTF. In nucleotides, the CDR3 is TGTGCCAGTGGCGGGTACGGCTACACCTTC. Full variable domain (missing parts from reference TRBV19 and TRBJ1-2): DGGITQSPKYLFRKEGQNVTLSCEQNLNHDAMYWYRQDPGQGLRLIYYSQIVNDFQKGDIAEGYSVSREKKESFPLTVTSAQKNPTAFYLCASGGYGYTFGSGTRLTVV.

The rearrangement uses TRBV12-3 or TRBV12-4 and TRBJ1-6, with D uncertain. V lost 4 bases and J 11 bases, leaving 9 bases between the germline ends. This CDR3 contains 12 residues. CDR3 nucleotide sequence: TGTGCCAGCAGTTCCCCAGGAGCACCCCTCCACTTT. It encodes CASSSPGAPLHF.

This clonotype was recorded a few times. V usage is TRBV20-1 and J usage is TRBJ2-1; tentative D call: TRBD2 (6 bases). The CDR3 runs 14 residues. Per the germline V gene, CDR1 is DFQATT and CDR2 is SNEGSKA (reference sequence). V was shortened by 3 bases and J by 5 bases, with 14 bases between the two germline ends. The CDR3 is CSASPGLDHNEQFF. CDR3 coding DNA: TGCAGTGCTAGTCCGGGACTGGACCACAATGAGCAGTTCTTC.

The chain carries TRBV7-9 and TRBJ2-7, with D perhaps matching TRBD1 or TRBD2 (5 bases each). Between the trimmed V and J ends, which lost 1 base and 12 bases, there was a span of 19 bases. The CDR3 has 14 amino acids. Germline V gene data show CDR1 as SEHNR and CDR2 as FQNEAQ (reference sequence). The CDR3 nucleotides read TGTGCCAGCAGCTTAGGCGCCGGGGACCGACGTTGGTACTTC. Protein product: CASSLGAGDRRWYF.

The V call is TRBV30, the J call TRBJ2-7; D is unclear. CDR3 size: 14 residues. Per the germline V gene, CDR1 is GTSNPN and CDR2 is SVGIG (reference sequence). Trimming pared 0 bases from V and 2 bases from J, leaving 11 bases between. The chain's CDR3 is CAWSVGRDPYEQYF. CDR3 in DNA: TGTGCCTGGAGTGTTGGAAGGGATCCCTACGAGCAGTACTTC.

This clonotype came up a few times. V is TRBV9 and J is TRBJ2-7; D possibly corresponds to TRBD1 (5 bases). CDR3 length: 15 amino acids. Trimming removed 0 bases from V and 0 bases from J, with 10 bases in between. Germline V gene lookup returns CDR1 SGDLS and CDR2 YYNGEE. The CDR3 region is CASSVAPDNSYEQYF. As DNA, the CDR3 is TGTGCCAGCAGCGTAGCCCCGGACAACTCCTACGAGCAGTACTTC.

The gene calls are TRBV19 and TRBJ2-1; D is unresolved. The CDR3 is 13 residues long. The V gene's germline CDR1 is LNHDA and CDR2 SQIVND (reference sequence). V shed 5 bases and J shed 7 bases, with 12 bases lying between them. In DNA form, the CDR3 reads TGTGCCAGTAGTGAAGGGATGTATAATGAGCAGTTCTTC. This encodes CASSEGMYNEQFF.

The J gene is TRBJ2-5, the V gene TRBV3-1, with a possible D match to TRBD2 (6 bases). Trimming removed 1 base at V and 4 bases at J, with 10 bases between. Germline V gene sequence: CDR1 LGHDT, CDR2 YNNKEL (reference sequence). The length of the CDR3 is 14 residues. Here the CDR3 reads CASSQARRGETQYF. The CDR3 DNA reads as TGTGCCAGCAGCCAAGCTAGGAGGGGAGAGACCCAGTACTTC.

The chain has TRBV27 and TRBJ2-7; 8 nucleotides line up with TRBD2. The CDR3 is made up of 16 amino acids. Germline V gene lookup returns CDR1 MNHEY and CDR2 SMNVEV (reference sequence). V lost 7 bases to trimming and J lost 0 bases; unmatched junction nucleotides: 11. CDR3 DNA sequence: TGTGCCAGCACCAGGTCATTAGCGGGGCACTCCTACGAGCAGTACTTC. This translates into CASTRSLAGHSYEQYF.

This CDR3 reads CASSLELAGGRAGELFF. For the CDR3, the DNA is TGCGCCAGCAGCTTGGAACTAGCGGGGGGGCGAGCCGGGGAGCTGTTTTTT. The rearrangement links TRBV5-1 to TRBJ2-2, with TRBD2 matching 13 bases. Germline lookup yields CDR1 SGHRS and CDR2 YFSETQ. The CDR3 runs to 17 residues. V dropped 0 bases and J dropped 6; count of bases not matched to a gene: 5. The full variable domain, with the rest looked up from reference TRBV5-1 and TRBJ2-2, is KAGVTQTPRYLIKTRGQQVTLSCSPISGHRSVSWYQQTPGQGLQFLFEYFSETQRNKGNFPGRFSGRQFSNSRSEMNVSTLELGDSALYLCASSLELAGGRAGELFFGEGSRLTVL.

Many counts were recorded for this clonotype. This chain joins TRBV7-2 and TRBJ2-5; TRBD1 matches 10 bases. Germline lookup yields CDR1 SGHTA and CDR2 FQGNSA. V lost 3 bases, J lost 6 bases, and 10 bases stayed unmatched. CDR3 length: 16 residues. The CDR3 coding sequence is TGTGCCAGCAGCTTCCTGACAGGGGGCCCCGGTCAGACCCAGTACTTC. Translated, it gives CASSFLTGGPGQTQYF.

The rearrangement uses TRBV12-3 or TRBV12-4 and TRBJ1-1; 8 bases align to TRBD1. J was trimmed by 3 bases and V by 3 bases; bases with no gene match: 3. The length of the CDR3 is 14 residues. The chain's CDR3 is CASSLHRGYTEAFF. The CDR3 nucleotides are TGTGCCAGCAGTTTGCACAGGGGGTACACTGAAGCTTTCTTT.

Ten or more counts support this clonotype. The genes are TRBV19 and TRBJ2-1; 7 nucleotides align to TRBD1. The V segment lost 6 bases and the J segment 0 bases; nucleotides outside the gene matches: 5. This CDR3 has 15 amino acids. Germline CDR1 reads LNHDA; CDR2 reads SQIVND (reference sequence). CDR3 DNA sequence: TGTGCCAGTAGAGCGGACAGGTACTCCTACAATGAGCAGTTCTTC. This codes for CASRADRYSYNEQFF.

This clonotype was observed at least ten times. The chain recombines TRBV7-6 with TRBJ1-1; no clear D. The germline V and J ends were trimmed by 5 bases and 5 bases, with 15 bases remaining between them. Germline V lookup: CDR1 SGHVS, CDR2 FNYEAQ. The CDR3 length is 14 residues. This CDR3 is CASSLRSPSTEAFF. CDR3 in DNA: TGTGCCAGCAGCCTCAGAAGTCCCTCGACTGAAGCTTTCTTT.

J is TRBJ1-2 and V is TRBV5-1; a possible D gene is TRBD1 (5 bases). The CDR3 extends over 14 amino acids. V gave up 0 bases and J gave up 4 bases, with 10 bases separating them. Germline-derived CDR1 and CDR2 are SGHRS and YFSETQ. CDR3 loop: CASSLEQGFYGYTF. DNA of the CDR3: TGCGCCAGCAGCTTGGAGCAGGGATTCTATGGCTACACCTTC. The whole variable domain, remainder taken from reference TRBV5-1 and TRBJ1-2, is KAGVTQTPRYLIKTRGQQVTLSCSPISGHRSVSWYQQTPGQGLQFLFEYFSETQRNKGNFPGRFSGRQFSNSRSEMNVSTLELGDSALYLCASSLEQGFYGYTFGSGTRLTVV.

This clonotype was counted between two and nine times. The chain combines TRBV2 with TRBJ2-2; D is undetermined. V gave up 2 bases and J gave up 0 bases, with 16 bases separating them. From germline, CDR1 is SNHLY and CDR2 FYNNEI. This CDR3 has 18 amino acids. CDR3 in amino acids: CASSELGGIFANTGELFF. The CDR3, as DNA: TGTGCCAGCAGTGAACTCGGCGGCATCTTCGCGAACACCGGGGAGCTGTTTTTT.

This clonotype has a handful of counts. The J gene is TRBJ1-1, the V gene TRBV6-2 or TRBV6-3; no firm D call. The CDR3 runs 13 residues. The V gene lost 6 bases and the J gene lost 1 base, with 9 bases spanning the gap. The germline gives CDR1 MNHEY, CDR2 SVGEGT. The CDR3 DNA reads TGTGCCAGCAGCCGACCGTCGAACACTGAAGCTTTCTTT. This encodes CASSRPSNTEAFF.

This clonotype has ten or more counts. The V call is TRBV30, the J call TRBJ1-6; tentatively, D is TRBD1 (5 bases). CDR1 GTSNPN and CDR2 SVGIG come from the germline V gene (reference sequence). The V and J ends lost 3 bases and 4 bases respectively, with 13 bases between them. The CDR3 extends over 15 amino acids. The CDR3 spells CAWRTRQLYNSPLHF. In nucleotides, the CDR3 is TGTGCCTGGAGGACAAGACAGCTGTATAATTCACCCCTCCACTTT.

The chain is built from TRBV15 and TRBJ2-3, with D possibly matching TRBD1 (6 bases). CDR1 LNHNV and CDR2 YYDKDF come from the germline V gene (reference sequence). Trimming cost V 0 bases and J 1 base, with 14 bases left between them. CDR3 length equals 17 residues. The CDR3 loop reads CATSRDRLDSGTDTQYF. For the CDR3, the DNA is TGTGCCACCAGCAGAGATCGGTTGGACAGCGGCACAGATACGCAGTATTTT.

The gene calls are TRBV12-3 or TRBV12-4 and TRBJ2-7; 7 bases match TRBD1. The CDR3 totals 15 residues. J lost 3 bases, V lost 6 bases, and 11 bases had no gene match. The CDR3 coding sequence is TGTGCCAGCAGGCCCACACAGGGGTTCGGCTACGAGCAGTACTTC. Its protein product is CASRPTQGFGYEQYF.

The chain combines TRBV6-4 with TRBJ2-7; D remains unclear. CDR1 is MRHNA, CDR2 SNTAGT, per germline. Between the trimmed V and J ends, which lost 6 bases and 0 bases, there was a span of 12 bases. The CDR3 covers 14 residues. The CDR3 DNA is TGTGCCAGCAGCCCTGATGAGAGCTCCTACGAGCAGTACTTC. Residues: CASSPDESSYEQYF.